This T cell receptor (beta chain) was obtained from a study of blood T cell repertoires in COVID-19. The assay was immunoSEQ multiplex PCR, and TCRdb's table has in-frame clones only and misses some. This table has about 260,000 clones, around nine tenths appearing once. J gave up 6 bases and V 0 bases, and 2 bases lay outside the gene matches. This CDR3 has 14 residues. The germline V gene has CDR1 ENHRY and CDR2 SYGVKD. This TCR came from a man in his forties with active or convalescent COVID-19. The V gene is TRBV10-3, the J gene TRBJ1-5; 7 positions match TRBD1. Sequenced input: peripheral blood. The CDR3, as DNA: TGTGCCATCAGTGAGTCGACAGGGCCTCAGCCCCAGCATTTT. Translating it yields CAISESTGPQPQHF.